The clone carrying this T cell receptor (beta chain) appeared a few times. The germline gives CDR1 SQVTM, CDR2 ANQGSEA. CDR3 length: 15 residues. Germline trimming cut 3 bases from V and 2 bases from J; bases unmatched to any gene: 6. TCR beta CDR3 regions were amplified from RNA. Researchers ran a first-round RT-PCR on the TCR CDR3 using the HTBI primer set. MiXCR was run by TCRdb on the multiplex PCR reads, yielding one entry per CDR3 protein. The top ten hold around an eighth of the sample, which has hundreds of thousands of distinct CDR3 sequences, roughly 15% seen once. The sample belongs to a study of T cells in Graves' hyperthyroidism and ophthalmopathy. Study information: It was at initial diagnosis, before any treatment, that peripheral blood was collected.

This receptor was identified in a woman between 50 and 59 years old with Graves' ophthalmopathy. J is TRBJ2-7 and V is TRBV29-1, with 11 bases lining up with TRBD2. Sequenced: blood. CDR3 DNA: TGCAGCGTTGATGGGACTAGCGGAGGGGCCTACGAGCAGTACTTC. Its translation is CSVDGTSGGAYEQYF.